The 27 T cell receptor beta chains presented below share a single source sample, sequenced in a study of OX40 agonist ivuxolimab in advanced cancers. Generated by immunoSEQ multiplex PCR, the TCRdb table keeps only in-frame clones and is missing some. The sample comprises some 75,000 clones, 70% to 90% of which are singletons, and more than 0.6% rests with the top ten. The input for sequencing was CD4+ or CD8+ T cells sorted from blood, taken in a trial of the OX40 agonist ivuxolimab. Receptors were obtained from an adult with an advanced solid tumor such as melanoma, head and neck, liver or kidney cancer.

This chain links TRBV6-6 with TRBJ1-4; unclear D gene. The CDR3 loop spans 14 amino acids. Germline V gene data show CDR1 as MNHNY and CDR2 as SVGAGI (reference sequence). Trimming pared 6 bases from V and 0 bases from J, leaving 8 bases between. CDR3 sequence: CASSRRSTNEKLFF. The DNA for the CDR3 is TGTGCCAGCAGCCGCAGATCAACTAATGAAAAACTGTTTTTT.

The chain uses TRBV2 and TRBJ1-2; 7 bases are a match to TRBD1. V lost 0 bases to trimming and J lost 6 bases; unmatched junction nucleotides: 7. There are 15 residues in the CDR3. Germline V gives CDR1 SNHLY, CDR2 FYNNEI. CDR3 DNA sequence: TGTGCCAGCAGTGAAGCGCCGCAGGGGGGCCATGGCTACACCTTC. It is translated as CASSEAPQGGHGYTF.

The chain is built from TRBV5-1 and TRBJ2-2; 8 bases align to TRBD1. Trimming cost V 3 bases and J 0 bases; bases outside gene matches: 1. This CDR3 contains 15 residues. The germline gives CDR1 SGHRS, CDR2 YFSETQ. CDR3 loop: CASSSDRANTGELFF. The DNA for the CDR3 is TGCGCCAGCAGCTCGGACAGGGCGAACACCGGGGAGCTGTTTTTT.

Only a few counts were recorded for this clone. The chain couples TRBV19 to TRBJ1-5; 9 bases are shared with TRBD1. V trimming: 4 bases; J trimming: 6 bases; junction bases outside the gene matches: 4. The CDR3 extends over 14 amino acids. Germline assignment: CDR1 LNHDA and CDR2 SQIVND (reference sequence). The CDR3, as DNA: TGTGCCAGTAGTAGGGACAGGGAGAGTCAGCCCCAGCATTTT. Encoded protein: CASSRDRESQPQHF.

The rearrangement links TRBV5-1 to TRBJ2-3, with TRBD1 matching 8 bases. The CDR3 is 15 residues long. V was pared by 7 bases and J by 6 bases, with 13 bases of the junction left unmatched. Germline lookup yields CDR1 SGHRS and CDR2 YFSETQ. DNA for the CDR3: TGCGCCAGCTTTCGGGAGACAGGGGCGGCGGATACGCAGTATTTT. This sequence encodes CASFRETGAADTQYF.

The chain couples TRBV5-1 to TRBJ2-5, with 8 bases lining up with TRBD1. This CDR3 has 17 amino acids. With 3 bases clipped from V and 3 bases from J, the junction kept 13 bases outside the gene matches. The V gene's germline CDR1 is SGHRS and CDR2 YFSETQ. The CDR3 region has the DNA TGCGCCAGCAGCTGGGGGACCGGGACAGGAAAGGAAGAGACCCAGTACTTC. Its protein is CASSWGTGTGKEETQYF.

This rearrangement joins TRBV5-1 to TRBJ2-1, with D perhaps TRBD1 (6 bases). The CDR3 is 15 amino acids. V was trimmed by 0 bases and J by 4 bases, leaving 11 bases between them. Germline V gives CDR1 SGHRS, CDR2 YFSETQ. The DNA of the CDR3 is TGCGCCAGCAGCTTGGTAGTTGGACAGTACAATGAGCAGTTCTTC. Translation gives CASSLVVGQYNEQFF.

This rearrangement joins TRBV5-1 to TRBJ2-3, with no clear D. The germline CDR1 and CDR2 sequences are SGHRS and YFSETQ. V was pared by 2 bases and J by 0 bases, with 13 bases between. CDR3 size: 16 residues. The CDR3: CASSFAAVTSTDTQYF. The CDR3 nucleotides read TGCGCCAGCAGCTTTGCGGCAGTAACTAGCACAGATACGCAGTATTTT.

The chain links TRBV11-2 to TRBJ2-5, with D perhaps TRBD1 or TRBD2 (5 bases each). The CDR3 is made up of 15 amino acids. The germline V gene has CDR1 SGHAT and CDR2 FQNNGV. Trimming shortened V by 4 bases and J by 5 bases, and 17 bases separated the two germline ends. CDR3 sequence: CASSSGTFARETQYF. The DNA for the CDR3 is TGTGCCAGCAGCTCCGGGACCTTCGCAAGGGAGACCCAGTACTTC.

The chain combines TRBV6-5 with TRBJ2-7; D gene unclear. This CDR3 has 15 amino acids. CDR1 MNHEY and CDR2 SVGAGI come from the germline V gene. V was shortened by 0 bases and J by 2 bases, with 11 bases between the two germline ends. The CDR3 DNA reads as TGTGCCAGCAGTTACTCGAGGAGAAGGCCCTACGAGCAGTACTTC. Translation: CASSYSRRRPYEQYF.

This chain uses TRBV19 with TRBJ1-5; a weak D match, TRBD1 (6 bases). The CDR3 consists of 12 residues. The germline CDR1 and CDR2 sequences are LNHDA and SQIVND (reference sequence). Trimming took 5 bases from V and 6 from J, leaving 8 bases between them. CDR3 sequence reads: CASSVQGQPQHF. CDR3 sequence (DNA): TGTGCCAGTAGTGTACAGGGTCAGCCCCAGCATTTT.

The chain is built from TRBV28 and TRBJ1-2; D might be TRBD1 (5 bases). CDR1 is MDHEN and CDR2 is SYDVKM in the germline V gene. This CDR3 has 12 residues. The V and J ends lost 6 bases and 7 bases respectively, with 12 bases between them. The CDR3 bases are TGTGCCAGCAGAAGCCAGGGACGTGGCTACACCTTC. It encodes CASRSQGRGYTF.

V and J are TRBV5-1 and TRBJ2-5; 8 positions agree with TRBD2. The germline V gene encodes CDR1 SGHRS and CDR2 YFSETQ. With 5 bases clipped from V and 2 bases from J, the junction kept 2 bases outside the gene matches. The CDR3 contains 13 residues. In DNA, the CDR3 is TGCGCCAGCAGGGCGGGAGGACAAGAGACCCAGTACTTC. This sequence encodes CASRAGGQETQYF.

V usage is TRBV19 and J usage is TRBJ2-2, with no clear D. Germline CDR1 reads LNHDA; CDR2 reads SQIVND (reference sequence). This CDR3 is built from 12 residues. The V end lost 6 bases, the J end lost 5 bases, and 7 bases lay between the germline ends. The chain's CDR3 is CASRADTGELFF. DNA of the CDR3: TGTGCCAGTAGGGCAGATACCGGGGAGCTGTTTTTT.

A single count supports this clone. V gene TRBV27 combines with J gene TRBJ2-7, with 7 bases aligning to TRBD1. The junction had 3 bases not matched to a gene; V was cut back by 3 bases and J by 4 bases. The germline CDR1 and CDR2 sequences are MNHEY and SMNVEV (reference sequence). The CDR3 is made up of 13 amino acids. The CDR3 is CASSLAGGYEQYF. The CDR3 DNA is TGTGCCAGCAGTTTGGCAGGGGGTTACGAGCAGTACTTC.

The rearrangement links TRBV9 to TRBJ2-3; 9 bases are shared with TRBD2. This CDR3 is built from 18 residues. Germline CDR1 SGDLS, CDR2 YYNGEE. V dropped 0 bases and J dropped 0; count of bases not matched to a gene: 8. The CDR3 DNA sequence: TGTGCCAGCAGCGTAGAGGCTAGCGGGGTGGGTAGCACAGATACGCAGTATTTT. This translates into CASSVEASGVGSTDTQYF.

The genes are TRBV5-6 and TRBJ1-6; D unclear. CDR1 is SGHDT, CDR2 YYEEEE, per germline. V was trimmed by 1 base and J by 0 bases, leaving 14 bases between them. The CDR3 covers 18 residues. For the CDR3, the DNA is TGTGCCAGCAGCTTGCGCACGGTCTTGAGCTCCTATAATTCACCCCTCCACTTT. It codes for CASSLRTVLSSYNSPLHF. Variable domain in full (rest from reference TRBV5-6 and TRBJ1-6): DAGVTQSPTHLIKTRGQQVTLRCSPKSGHDTVSWYQQALGQGPQFIFQYYEEEERQRGNFPDRFSGHQFPNYSSELNVNALLLGDSALYLCASSLRTVLSSYNSPLHFGNGTRLTVT.

The sample holds a few counts of this clone. This sequence joins TRBV5-1 and TRBJ1-2, with 10 bases identical to TRBD1. Germline CDR1 is SGHRS and CDR2 is YFSETQ. This CDR3 contains 14 residues. The junction had 2 bases not matched to a gene; V was cut back by 2 bases and J by 4 bases. The DNA of the CDR3 is TGCGCCAGCAGCTTCCGGACAGGGGGCTATGGCTACACCTTC. It specifies CASSFRTGGYGYTF.

With regard to this clone: The junction departs from germline at one end; a sequencing error may be responsible. This chain uses TRBV6-1 with TRBJ2-5; TRBD1 aligns across 11 bases. CDR1 is MNHNS, CDR2 SASEGT, per germline. The CDR3 contains 16 residues. Here the CDR3 DNA reads TGTGCCAGCAGCGAAGCGGCGGGACAGGGGGGGGAGACCCAGTACTTC. Its protein is CASSEAAGQGGETQYF.

V and J are TRBV30 and TRBJ1-1; 9 nucleotides agree with TRBD1. V shed 2 bases, J shed 7 bases, and the junction held 5 bases outside the gene matches. The germline V gene encodes CDR1 GTSNPN and CDR2 SVGIG (reference sequence). The CDR3 contains 13 residues. CDR3: CAWSSDRGSEAFF. The CDR3 DNA follows: TGTGCCTGGAGTTCCGACAGGGGGAGTGAAGCTTTCTTT.

This clone was recorded a few times. This rearrangement joins TRBV2 to TRBJ1-1; TRBD1 matches 9 bases. From germline, CDR1 is SNHLY and CDR2 FYNNEI. J gave up 3 bases and V 7 bases, and 9 bases lay outside the gene matches. The CDR3 totals 15 residues. CDR3 nucleotides: TGTGCCAGCACCACATGGACAGGGGTAGACACTGAAGCTTTCTTT. Translated: CASTTWTGVDTEAFF.

The J gene is TRBJ2-1, the V gene TRBV27; D gene uncertain. CDR3 size: 13 residues. V lost 0 bases, J lost 9 bases, and 9 bases lay in between. Germline CDR1 MNHEY, CDR2 SMNVEV (reference sequence). The DNA for the CDR3 is TGTGCCAGCAGTTTATCGATAGGGTTTGAGCAGTTCTTC. It yields the protein CASSLSIGFEQFF.

This chain uses TRBV7-2 with TRBJ1-5; a weak D match, TRBD1 (5 bases). The V end lost 5 bases, the J end lost 0 bases, and 11 bases lay between the germline ends. The CDR3 loop spans 15 amino acids. CDR1 and CDR2 from the germline V gene are SGHTA and FQGNSA. The CDR3 nucleotides are TGTGCCAGCAGCCGTAACAGGATTAGCAATCAGCCCCAGCATTTT. Translating gives CASSRNRISNQPQHF.

J is TRBJ1-2 and V is TRBV29-1; TRBD1 matches at 9 bases. Germline CDR1 reads SQVTM; CDR2 reads ANQGSEA. The ends lost 6 bases at V and 8 bases at J; junction bases unmatched: 7. This CDR3 is built from 12 residues. CDR3 in DNA: TGCAGCGTCAGGGACAGGGTAGAGGGCTACACCTTC. Amino acids: CSVRDRVEGYTF.

This clone has just a few counts. This rearrangement joins TRBV30 to TRBJ1-5; TRBD1 agrees at 12 bases. Germline CDR1 GTSNPN, CDR2 SVGIG (reference sequence). The J segment lost 5 bases and the V segment lost 2 bases, leaving 10 bases of the junction unmatched. The CDR3 loop spans 17 amino acids. The CDR3 loop is CAWSKGTGGISYQPQHF. The CDR3 DNA reads as TGTGCCTGGAGTAAAGGGACAGGGGGCATTTCCTATCAGCCCCAGCATTTT.

The chain combines TRBV30 with TRBJ2-7; either TRBD1 or TRBD2 may supply D (6 bases each). The germline V gene has CDR1 GTSNPN and CDR2 SVGIG (reference sequence). V gave up 0 bases and J gave up 5 bases, with 11 bases separating them. The CDR3 spans 13 residues. The CDR3 region has the DNA TGTGCCTGGAGTGTAGGGGGGATCCACGAGCAGTACTTC. Its translation: CAWSVGGIHEQYF. Variable domain in full (rest from reference TRBV30 and TRBJ2-7): SQTIHQWPATLVQPVGSPLSLECTVEGTSNPNLYWYRQAAGRGLQLLFYSVGIGQISSEVPQNLSASRPQDRQFILSSKKLLLSDSGFYLCAWSVGGIHEQYFGPGTRLTVT.

This clone was detected once. This chain connects TRBV9 to TRBJ2-2; D is ambiguous. The CDR3 length is 13 residues. V lost 4 bases and J 2 bases, leaving 6 bases between the germline ends. CDR1 is SGDLS, CDR2 YYNGEE, per germline. In DNA, the CDR3 is TGTGCCAGCAGCATTAAAAACACCGGGGAGCTGTTTTTT. This gives the protein CASSIKNTGELFF. Full variable domain (outside the CDR3, taken from reference TRBV9 and TRBJ2-2): DSGVTQTPKHLITATGQRVTLRCSPRSGDLSVYWYQQSLDQGLQFLIQYYNGEERAKGNILERFSAQQFPDLHSELNLSSLELGDSALYFCASSIKNTGELFFGEGSRLTVL.